This TCR beta chain was sequenced in a study of shared clonotypes between healthy human individuals. This clone was counted ten times or more. The data were produced by immunoSEQ multiplex PCR, yet TCRdb's version contains in-frame clones alone and is incomplete. Among 190,000 or so clones listed, around 63% were seen once. Specimen: memory CD4+ T cells sorted from blood. The subset here: CD45RA-negative fraction. The clonotype was recovered from a man aged 25-40 years in good health.

CDR3 loop: CASSLTGRDNQPQHF. The CDR3 DNA is TGTGCCAGCAGCCTGACAGGGAGAGACAATCAGCCCCAGCATTTT. The rearrangement joins TRBV2 to TRBJ1-5, with 7 bases lining up with TRBD1. The trim removed 6 bases at V and 3 bases at J, leaving 8 bases unmatched. This CDR3 has 15 amino acids. Germline-derived CDR1 and CDR2 are SNHLY and FYNNEI.